This TCR beta chain was found in a study of blood T cell repertoires in COVID-19. Clones were read by immunoSEQ multiplex PCR, and TCRdb kept only the in-frame ones, dropping some. The sample consists of 50,000 to 75,000 clones, around 77% of them appearing once. This CDR3 has 15 residues. The V gene lost 5 bases and the J gene lost 3 bases, with 16 bases spanning the gap. CDR1 is SGHVS and CDR2 is FNYEAQ in the germline V gene. The sample taken for sequencing was peripheral blood. The chain is built from TRBV7-6 and TRBJ1-1; D gene ambiguous. The receptor was derived from a man aged 80 or over with active or convalescent COVID-19. The CDR3 DNA sequence: TGTGCCAGCAGCGTTTCAAGGGCCGGGGACACTGAAGCTTTCTTT. Amino acid sequence: CASSVSRAGDTEAFF.